This T cell receptor beta chain was sequenced during a study of shared clonotypes between healthy human individuals. Produced via immunoSEQ multiplex PCR; TCRdb's table is partial and in-frame only. The sample records under 600,000 clones, roughly 98% being singletons. CD45RO negativity and positive selection for CCR7 defined naive CD8 cells, a population that excluded terminally differentiated effector memory CD45RA+ cells. The CDR3 totals 15 residues. The ends were cut back, 1 base at V and 4 bases at J, with 14 bases in the middle. CDR1 is SGHVS and CDR2 is FQNEAQ in the germline V gene. The rearrangement uses TRBV7-8 and TRBJ2-7; D call uncertain. Source material: naive CD8+ T cells sorted from blood. The clonotype originates from a man aged 25-40 years in good health. The CDR3, as DNA: TGTGCCAGCAGCTTAGTTTCGGCCGAAGGATACGAGCAGTACTTC. Translation gives CASSLVSAEGYEQYF.